The text below deals with one T cell receptor (beta chain). This clonotype was detected a few times. This receptor's antigen is unknown. The record has no base qualities; no much larger clone is one base away. V loses 5 bases, J loses 2 bases, and the germline ends lie 13 bases apart. From its cysteine to its phenylalanine, the CDR3 spans 15 amino acids. This entry keeps only the CDR3 DNA: 45 bases, framed from base 1. TCR cDNA was made using 5'RACE template switching, a step that added a universal primer site and unique molecular identifiers. Priming of cDNA synthesis was performed from both the TCR alpha and TCR beta constant segments. Library amplification involved two PCR steps, and the second step added sample barcodes and sequencing adapters. Libraries were sequenced on Illumina HiSeq 2500 (2x100 bp) or NovaSeq (2x150 bp). The authors processed their data as follows. MIGEC was used to demultiplex reads and collapse the reads into UMI consensus sequences, and MiXCR was used for V(D)J alignment. Using edgeR on replicate PBMC samples, clonotypes were called vaccine-responding if FDR was below 0.01 and the log2 fold change was above 5 up to day 15. CD4 or CD8 identity was assigned to each bulk clonotype according to whether the clonotype was present at higher abundance in the sequenced CD4 repertoire or the sequenced CD8 repertoire. Starting from the raw public reads, TCRdb applied fastp trimming at Q25, assembled clones with MiXCR and retained in-frame beta chains. Here each entry gathers all rows of one CDR3 protein and keeps the most common genes and DNA. None of the V and J calls come from the authors' own analysis; TCRdb made them. This sample gives 450,000 to 550,000 distinct CDR3 sequences in total; just over 20% of them show up just once. The ten top clones hold 15% to 20% of the sample.

This sample stems from a study of T cells after yellow fever vaccination (dated by TCRdb to about 2019). In the study overall: The SMART-Seq v4 Ultra Low Input RNA kit was used to prepare libraries from fractions with low cell numbers. To follow T-cell clones before and after primary and booster YFV17D yellow fever vaccination, bulk TCR alpha and beta repertoires were sequenced over time. Two healthy male donors, one aged 18 to 29 and one aged 30 to 40 years, were included in the cohort. Bulk PBMC replicates and cell subsets were isolated from blood drawn at multiple timepoints before and after both primary and secondary immunization. The full study reports these points: Because only two donors were included in the study, the extent to which the findings can be generalized is limited. Compared with the primary T-cell response, the secondary T-cell response was faster but weaker, reaching its peak on day 5 rather than on day 15. FACS-sorted repertoires could contain abundant contaminating clonotypes from the bulk population, so computational filtering was required. A small share of clonotypes occurred in both CD4 and CD8 compartments, likely arising from convergent recombination. After the booster, most clones that had expanded after primary vaccination were detected again (nearly 97% of CD4 and around nine tenths of CD8), suggesting broad maintenance of memory.

Interpreted using the paper, the treatment or condition label stands for: live attenuated yellow fever vaccine strain. At every blood-draw timepoint, two biological replicates of bulk PBMCs were collected. A standard Ficoll-Paque protocol was used to isolate PBMCs from peripheral blood. TriZol was used to extract RNA from bulk PBMCs, from CD4 and CD8 fractions, and from dextramer-positive and dextramer-negative fractions. This sample comprised PBMCs, obtained 21 days after the first yellow fever vaccination. The receptor comes from a man between 18 and 35 years old who received the YFV17D yellow fever vaccine. The chain is made from TRBV12-3 or TRBV12-4 and TRBJ1-5; there is no confident call for the D gene. The sequence in DNA is TGTGCCAGCAGTACCGCCGGGGAAGGCAATCAGCCCCAGCATTTT. It translates as CASSTAGEGNQPQHF.